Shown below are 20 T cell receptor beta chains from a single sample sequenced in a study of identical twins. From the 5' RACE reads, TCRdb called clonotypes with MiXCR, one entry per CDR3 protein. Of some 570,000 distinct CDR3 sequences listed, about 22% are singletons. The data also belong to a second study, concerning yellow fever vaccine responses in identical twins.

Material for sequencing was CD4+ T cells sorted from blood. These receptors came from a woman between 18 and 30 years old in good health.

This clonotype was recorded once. The CDR3 protein is CAISESGLAGNNEQFF. CDR3 bases: TGTGCCATCAGTGAGTCGGGGCTAGCGGGGAACAATGAGCAGTTCTTC. The chain uses TRBV10-3 and TRBJ2-1; TRBD2 agrees at 9 bases. This CDR3 region has 16 residues. Germline V gene lookup returns CDR1 ENHRY and CDR2 SYGVKD. The trim removed 0 bases at V and 5 bases at J, leaving 5 bases unmatched.

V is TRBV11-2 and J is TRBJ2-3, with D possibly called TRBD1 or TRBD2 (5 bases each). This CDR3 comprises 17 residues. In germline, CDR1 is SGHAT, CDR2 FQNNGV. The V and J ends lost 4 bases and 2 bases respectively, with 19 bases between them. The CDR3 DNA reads TGTGCCAGCAGCTGGGGCCGGGGCTTGACGTCCACAGATACGCAGTATTTT. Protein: CASSWGRGLTSTDTQYF.

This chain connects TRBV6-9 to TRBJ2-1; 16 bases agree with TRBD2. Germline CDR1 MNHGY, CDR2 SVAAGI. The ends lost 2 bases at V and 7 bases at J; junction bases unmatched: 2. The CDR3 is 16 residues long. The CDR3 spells CASSYPGLAGGNEQFF. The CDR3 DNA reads TGTGCCAGCAGTTATCCGGGACTAGCGGGGGGGAATGAGCAGTTCTTC.

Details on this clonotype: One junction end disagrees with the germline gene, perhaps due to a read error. CDR3 nucleotides: TGCGCCAGCAGCAAGACAGGGCCTGGAGAGACCCTGTACTTC. It specifies CASSKTGPGETLYF. V is TRBV6-1 and J is TRBJ2-5, with 7 bases matching TRBD1. Germline V gene lookup returns CDR1 MNHNS and CDR2 SASEGT. The CDR3 has 14 residues.

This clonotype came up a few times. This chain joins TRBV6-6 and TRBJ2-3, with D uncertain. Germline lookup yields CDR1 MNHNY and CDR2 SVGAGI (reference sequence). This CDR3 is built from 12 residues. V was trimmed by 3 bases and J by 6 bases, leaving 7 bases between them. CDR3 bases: TGTGCCAGCAGTTATGGATGGGATACGCAGTATTTT. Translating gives CASSYGWDTQYF.

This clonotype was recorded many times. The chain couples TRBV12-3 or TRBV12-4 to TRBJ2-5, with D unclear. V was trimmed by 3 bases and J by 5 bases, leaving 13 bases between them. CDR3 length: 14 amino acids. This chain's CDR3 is CASSLKGRVETQYF. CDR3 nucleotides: TGTGCCAGCAGTTTGAAGGGTAGAGTTGAGACCCAGTACTTC.

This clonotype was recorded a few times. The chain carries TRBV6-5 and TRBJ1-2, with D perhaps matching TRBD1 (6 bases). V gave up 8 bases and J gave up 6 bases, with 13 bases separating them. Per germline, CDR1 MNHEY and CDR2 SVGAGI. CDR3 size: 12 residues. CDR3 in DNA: TGTGCCAGCTTGGGACACCTTGATGGCTACACCTTC. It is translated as CASLGHLDGYTF.

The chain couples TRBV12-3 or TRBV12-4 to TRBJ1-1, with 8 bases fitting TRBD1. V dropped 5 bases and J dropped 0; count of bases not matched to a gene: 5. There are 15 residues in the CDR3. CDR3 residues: CASSTQGALNTEAFF. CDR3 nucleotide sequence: TGTGCCAGCAGTACTCAGGGGGCTCTGAACACTGAAGCTTTCTTT.

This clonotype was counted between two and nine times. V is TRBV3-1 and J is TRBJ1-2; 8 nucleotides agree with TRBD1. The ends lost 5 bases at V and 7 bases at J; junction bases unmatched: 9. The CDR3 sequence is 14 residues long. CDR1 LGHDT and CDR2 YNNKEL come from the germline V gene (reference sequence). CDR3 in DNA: TGTGCCAGCAGCTTCATCCAGGGGGCGGGTGGCTACACCTTC. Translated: CASSFIQGAGGYTF.

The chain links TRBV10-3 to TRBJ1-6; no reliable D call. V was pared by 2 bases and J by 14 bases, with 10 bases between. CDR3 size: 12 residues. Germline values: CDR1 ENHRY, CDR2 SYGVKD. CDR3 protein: CAISENTETLHF. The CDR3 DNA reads TGTGCCATCAGTGAGAATACAGAGACCCTCCACTTT.

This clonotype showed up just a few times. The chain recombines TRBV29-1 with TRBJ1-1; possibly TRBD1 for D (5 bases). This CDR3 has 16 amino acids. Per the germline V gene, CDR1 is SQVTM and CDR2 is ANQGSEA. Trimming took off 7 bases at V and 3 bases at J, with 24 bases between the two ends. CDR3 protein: CSDSPPREGRYTEAFF. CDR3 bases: TGCAGCGACAGTCCCCCCCGAGAGGGGAGATACACTGAAGCTTTCTTT.

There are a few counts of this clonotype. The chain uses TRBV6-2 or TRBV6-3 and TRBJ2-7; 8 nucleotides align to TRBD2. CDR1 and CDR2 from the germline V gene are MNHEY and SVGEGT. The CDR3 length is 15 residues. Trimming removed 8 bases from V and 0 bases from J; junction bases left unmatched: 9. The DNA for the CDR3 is TGTGCCAGCCGTGGCGGGGGGAAAAGCTCCTACGAGCAGTACGTC. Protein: CASRGGGKSSYEQYV.

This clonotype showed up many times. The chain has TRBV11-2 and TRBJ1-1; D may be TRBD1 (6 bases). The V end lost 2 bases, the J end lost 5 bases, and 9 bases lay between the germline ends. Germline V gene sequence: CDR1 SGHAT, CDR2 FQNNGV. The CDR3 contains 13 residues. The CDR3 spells CASSLTGRTEAFF. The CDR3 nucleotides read TGTGCCAGCAGCTTAACAGGGCGGACTGAAGCTTTCTTT.

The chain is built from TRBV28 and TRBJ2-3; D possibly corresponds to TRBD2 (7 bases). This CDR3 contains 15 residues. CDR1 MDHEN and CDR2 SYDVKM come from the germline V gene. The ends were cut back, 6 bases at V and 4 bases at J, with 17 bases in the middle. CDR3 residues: CASRLTTGRADTQYF. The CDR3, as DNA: TGTGCCAGCAGACTAACAACAGGGAGGGCAGATACGCAGTATTTT.

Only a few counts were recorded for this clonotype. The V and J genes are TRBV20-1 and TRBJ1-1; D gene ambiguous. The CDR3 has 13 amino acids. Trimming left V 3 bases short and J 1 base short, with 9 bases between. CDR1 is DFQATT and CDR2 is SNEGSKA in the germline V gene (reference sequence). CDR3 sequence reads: CSASNSRNTEAFF. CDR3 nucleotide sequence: TGCAGTGCTAGTAACAGTAGGAACACTGAAGCTTTCTTT.

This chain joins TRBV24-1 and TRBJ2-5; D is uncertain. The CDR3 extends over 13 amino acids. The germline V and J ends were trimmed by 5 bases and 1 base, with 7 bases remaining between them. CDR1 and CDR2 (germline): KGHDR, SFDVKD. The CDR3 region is CATSGGGQETQYF. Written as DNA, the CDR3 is TGTGCCACCAGTGGAGGCGGCCAAGAGACCCAGTACTTC.

The CDR3 DNA follows: TGTGCCAGCAGTTTTCGGGGACAGCTCACCGGGGAGCTGTTTTTT. It specifies CASSFRGQLTGELFF. This rearrangement joins TRBV12-3 or TRBV12-4 to TRBJ2-2, with TRBD1 matching 7 bases. The CDR3 sequence is 15 residues long. V shed 3 bases and J 4 bases; nucleotides not matched to a gene: 5.

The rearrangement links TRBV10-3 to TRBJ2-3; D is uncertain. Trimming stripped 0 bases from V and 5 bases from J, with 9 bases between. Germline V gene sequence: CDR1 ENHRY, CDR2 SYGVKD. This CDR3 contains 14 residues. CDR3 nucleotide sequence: TGTGCCATCAGTGAGTCCCAAGGAAGAGATACGCAGTATTTT. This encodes CAISESQGRDTQYF.

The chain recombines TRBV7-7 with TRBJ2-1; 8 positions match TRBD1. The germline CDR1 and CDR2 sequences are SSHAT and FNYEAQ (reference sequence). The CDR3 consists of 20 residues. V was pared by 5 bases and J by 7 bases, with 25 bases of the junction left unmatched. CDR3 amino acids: CASSHARGTGYEGPWNEQFF. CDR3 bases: TGTGCCAGCAGCCACGCCCGCGGGACAGGTTACGAGGGGCCGTGGAATGAGCAGTTCTTC.

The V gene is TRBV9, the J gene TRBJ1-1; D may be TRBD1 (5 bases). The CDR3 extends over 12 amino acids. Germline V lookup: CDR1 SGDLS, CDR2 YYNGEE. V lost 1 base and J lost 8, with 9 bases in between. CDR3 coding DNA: TGTGCCAGCAGCGTAAGGGAGGGGGAAGCTTTCTTT. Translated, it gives CASSVREGEAFF.